This T cell receptor (beta chain) is drawn from a study of shared clonotypes between healthy human individuals. TCRdb keeps only in-frame clones here, not all; method: immunoSEQ multiplex PCR. The table lists 550,000 to 650,000 clones, around 96% of them singletons, with about 0.12% in the top ten. Naive CD8 cells, CD45RO-negative and positively selected for CCR7, excluded terminally differentiated effector memory CD45RA+ cells. This clonotype originated in a woman in her 30s in good health. What was sequenced was naive CD8+ T cells sorted from blood.

This CDR3 reads CATIFMGTGDYEQYF. CDR3 in DNA: TGTGCCACCATATTTATGGGGACAGGGGACTACGAGCAGTACTTC. The chain employs TRBV2 and TRBJ2-5, with 10 nucleotides matching TRBD1. The J call is doubtful: the DNA matches TRBJ2-7 better. Germline-derived CDR1 and CDR2 are SNHLY and FYNNEI. The CDR3 sequence is 15 residues long.